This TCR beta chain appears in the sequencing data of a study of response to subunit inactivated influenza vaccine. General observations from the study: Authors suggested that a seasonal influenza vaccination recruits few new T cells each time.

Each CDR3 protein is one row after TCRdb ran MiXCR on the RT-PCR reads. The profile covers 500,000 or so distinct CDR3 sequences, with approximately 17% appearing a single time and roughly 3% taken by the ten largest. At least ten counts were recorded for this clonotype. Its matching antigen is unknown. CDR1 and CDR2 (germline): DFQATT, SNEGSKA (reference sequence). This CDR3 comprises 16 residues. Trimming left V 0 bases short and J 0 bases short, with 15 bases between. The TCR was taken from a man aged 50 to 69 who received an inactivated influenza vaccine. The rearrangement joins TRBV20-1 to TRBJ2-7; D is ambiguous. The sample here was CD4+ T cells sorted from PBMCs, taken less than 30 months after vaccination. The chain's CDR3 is CSARDLRARSSYEQYF. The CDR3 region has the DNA TGCAGTGCTAGAGATCTTCGCGCCCGATCCTCCTACGAGCAGTACTTC.